This T cell receptor (beta chain) appears in the sequencing data of a study of blood T cell repertoires in COVID-19. Germline loops: CDR1 PRHDT, CDR2 FYEKMQ (reference sequence). V was cut by 5 bases and J by 4 bases, with 11 bases left in between. The CDR3 is made up of 13 amino acids. In the original analysis: Scientists estimated how many nucleated cells there were by amplifying reference gene primers. The table came from immunoSEQ multiplex PCR; TCRdb's copy has only in-frame clones and leaves some out. D and trimming were read from the DNA, whereas the V and J calls and clone size are those reported in that table. Among more than 250,000 clones listed, roughly 84% were seen once.

This receptor was taken from a man aged 50 to 60 with active or convalescent COVID-19. This chain connects TRBV13 to TRBJ2-5, with D hard to call. Input material: peripheral blood. The DNA of the CDR3 is TGTGCCAGCAGCCACCCGACGGGAGAGACCCAGTACTTC. Amino acids: CASSHPTGETQYF.